This TCR beta chain derives from a study of blood T cells in healthy people across ages. In germline, CDR1 is MNHNY, CDR2 SVGAGI (reference sequence). V lost 8 bases and J lost 4, with 12 bases in between. The CDR3 spans 12 residues. For the second PCR, which ran for about 6 to 11 cycles, a sample-barcoded 5' primer and a J-beta primer mix were used. TCRdb re-analysed the 5' RACE reads in MiXCR, keeping a single row per CDR3 protein. The repertoire has some 890,000 distinct CDR3 sequences, 29% of them found once; the top ten carry around 9.6%. This clonotype was counted ten times or more. The data were also submitted as part of a second study, on T cells of mothers and their children. This second study notes: Thymic selection molds TCR recombination products alike in related and unrelated pairs.

V is TRBV6-6 and J is TRBJ2-7, with D perhaps matching TRBD1 or TRBD2 (5 bases each). The sequenced sample was blood. This receptor was obtained from a woman between 40 and 50 years old in good health. The CDR3 here is CASRDLGYEQYF. The CDR3, as DNA: TGTGCCAGCCGGGACCTAGGTTACGAGCAGTACTTC.